This T cell receptor beta chain was sequenced for a study of blood T cell repertoires in COVID-19. Clones were read by immunoSEQ multiplex PCR, and TCRdb kept only the in-frame ones, dropping some. Altogether roughly 500,000 clones are present, roughly 90% being singletons, with the ten largest covering roughly 1.9%. The receptor was derived from a middle-aged woman who had recovered from COVID-19. Sequencing was done on a sample of PBMCs or T cells enriched from blood (not recorded which).

CDR3 amino acids: CASSDMRGTGGLAGANVLTF. CDR3 sequence (DNA): TGTGCCAGCAGCGATATGAGGGGGACAGGGGGATTAGCTGGGGCCAACGTCCTGACTTTC. This chain links TRBV27 with TRBJ2-6; TRBD1 matches 11 bases. Germline trimming cut 6 bases from V and 2 bases from J; bases unmatched to any gene: 15. Looked up from germline, CDR1 is MNHEY and CDR2 is SMNVEV (reference sequence). The CDR3 is 20 residues long.